This TCR beta chain is from a study of cytomegalovirus exposure and HLA in healthy donors. Study outcomes and limitations: For most TCR sequences rarity was the rule, although some public TCRs occurred in many donors.

TCRdb's copy holds only in-frame clones and misses some; the assay was immunoSEQ multiplex PCR. The sample consists of fewer than 350,000 clones, 85% to 90% of them appearing once. Trimming stripped 1 base from V and 2 bases from J, with 6 bases between. Per the germline V gene, CDR1 is SGHRS and CDR2 is YFSETQ. The CDR3 consists of 13 residues. Of note for this clone: Its antigen is currently unknown.

The donors were members of the roughly 120-subject validation cohort (separate from the approximately 670-subject first cohort). The V and J genes are TRBV5-1 and TRBJ2-5; D gene unclear. The sequence came from a woman aged 18-29 years in good health and CMV-seronegative. Sequenced: PBMCs. For the CDR3, the DNA is TGCGCCAGCAGCTTGAAGAGACAAGAGACCCAGTACTTC. Protein: CASSLKRQETQYF. Full variable domain (missing parts from reference TRBV5-1 and TRBJ2-5): KAGVTQTPRYLIKTRGQQVTLSCSPISGHRSVSWYQQTPGQGLQFLFEYFSETQRNKGNFPGRFSGRQFSNSRSEMNVSTLELGDSALYLCASSLKRQETQYFGPGTRLLVL.